Below, 22 T cell receptor beta chains from the same sample are listed, as sequenced in a study of blood T cell repertoires in COVID-19 (dated by TCRdb to the early 2020s). Library prep was done by the immunoSEQ multiplex PCR assay. The source is immuneACCESS, and TCRdb retained only in-frame sequences with V and J called. Part of the clones is not carried over; for the studies checked, unresolved V genes explain less than half of this, and the remainder is unexplained. The sample table contains roughly 150,000 clones; only one count was recorded for around 86% of them. The ten largest clones take up 2% to 3% of the sample. The sample comprised peripheral blood. The receptors were gathered from a woman of 80 years or more with COVID-19, enrolled during active disease.

The CDR3 loop reads CASSPVLNYGYTF. DNA for the CDR3: TGTGCCAGCAGCCCCGTTCTAAACTATGGCTACACCTTC. The J gene is TRBJ1-2, the V gene TRBV28; D is undetermined. The V and J ends lost 6 bases and 2 bases respectively, with 10 bases between them. Per germline, CDR1 MDHEN and CDR2 SYDVKM. The CDR3 totals 13 residues.

V is TRBV6-5 and J is TRBJ1-6; D may be TRBD1 (6 bases). With 6 bases removed from V and 7 bases from J, the gap between germline ends came to 10 bases. Germline V lookup: CDR1 MNHEY, CDR2 SVGAGI. This CDR3 spans 13 amino acids. For the CDR3, the DNA is TGTGCCAGCAGACAGGGATTAAATTCACCCCTCCACTTT. This translates into CASRQGLNSPLHF.

The CDR3 DNA reads as TGTGCCAGCAGCTTAGCGCCAGCGGGAAACACCGGGGAGCTGTTTTTT. Its translation is CASSLAPAGNTGELFF. The rearrangement links TRBV7-8 to TRBJ2-2, with 7 bases aligning to TRBD2. Trimming cost V 0 bases and J 2 bases; bases outside gene matches: 3. The CDR3 sequence is 16 residues long. Germline assignment: CDR1 SGHVS and CDR2 FQNEAQ.

V is TRBV5-5 and J is TRBJ1-5, with 8 bases aligning to TRBD1. J was trimmed by 7 bases and V by 1 base; bases with no gene match: 7. Germline CDR1 SGHKS, CDR2 YYEKEE (reference sequence). The CDR3 contains 15 residues. CDR3 residues: CASSLFGQGVQPQHF. CDR3 DNA sequence: TGTGCCAGCAGCTTGTTCGGACAGGGTGTCCAGCCCCAGCATTTT.

J is TRBJ2-7 and V is TRBV6-2 or TRBV6-3; D unresolved. V shed 6 bases and J shed 8 bases, with 11 bases lying between them. Germline values: CDR1 MNHEY, CDR2 SVGEGT. The CDR3 extends over 11 amino acids. The CDR3 nucleotides are TGTGCCAGCAGCGTGAGGAGAAAGCAGTACTTC. It is translated as CASSVRRKQYF.

The V call is TRBV24-1, the J call TRBJ2-6; D is ambiguous. The CDR3 consists of 15 residues. CDR1 and CDR2 (germline): KGHDR, SFDVKD. Trimming removed 1 base at V and 4 bases at J, with 7 bases between. The CDR3 coding sequence is TGTGCCACCAGTGATTTCGGGTCCGGGGCCAACGTCCTGACTTTC. It specifies CATSDFGSGANVLTF.

Only one count was recorded for this clone. This sequence joins TRBV3-1 (or the pseudogene TRBV3-2) and TRBJ1-6, with D hard to call. Germline-derived CDR1 and CDR2 are LGHDT and YNNKEL (reference sequence). V was cut by 1 base and J by 5 bases, with 6 bases left in between. The CDR3 is made up of 14 amino acids. The CDR3 DNA reads as TGTGCCAGCAGCCAAGGCCAGGATAATTCACCCCTCCACTTT. Protein product: CASSQGQDNSPLHF.

This chain connects TRBV3-1 (or the pseudogene TRBV3-2) to TRBJ1-5; D call uncertain. The CDR3 length is 18 residues. Germline assignment: CDR1 LGHDT and CDR2 YNNKEL (reference sequence). V was trimmed by 4 bases and J by 2 bases, leaving 21 bases between them. The DNA of the CDR3 is TGTGCCAGCAGCCCGACCGGTAGGTGGGAGGCGGGCAATCAGCCCCAGCATTTT. Protein: CASSPTGRWEAGNQPQHF.

The chain combines TRBV15 with TRBJ2-5; 8 positions match TRBD1. Losses at the gene ends were 3 bases for V and 2 bases for J; bases not matched to a gene: 11. Germline V lookup: CDR1 LNHNV, CDR2 YYDKDF (reference sequence). CDR3 size: 17 residues. This CDR3 reads CATSRGADRGGQETQYF. CDR3 nucleotide sequence: TGTGCCACCAGCAGGGGGGCTGACAGGGGTGGGCAAGAGACCCAGTACTTC.

The CDR3 region has the DNA TGTGCCAGCAGCCCAAACCAAGCGGGTGTCGGAGGTTACAATGAGCAGTTCTTC. Its translation is CASSPNQAGVGGYNEQFF. The chain has TRBV7-2 and TRBJ2-1, with D tentatively TRBD2 (6 bases). Trimming took 5 bases from V and 4 from J, leaving 24 bases between them. Per germline, CDR1 SGHTA and CDR2 FQGNSA. CDR3 size: 18 residues. The complete variable domain, with remaining parts taken from reference TRBV7-2 and TRBJ2-1, reads GAGVSQSPSNKVTEKGKDVELRCDPISGHTALYWYRQSLGQGLEFLIYFQGNSAPDKSGLPSDRFSAERTGGSVSTLTIQRTQQEDSAVYLCASSPNQAGVGGYNEQFFGPGTRLTVL.

This clone was detected only once. J is TRBJ2-7 and V is TRBV5-4; 8 bases agree with TRBD2. The germline V gene encodes CDR1 SGHNT and CDR2 YYREEE (reference sequence). V was pared by 1 base and J by 6 bases, with 6 bases of the junction left unmatched. The CDR3 is made up of 14 amino acids. The CDR3 DNA is TGTGCCAGCAGCTTGAACGGGAGGGCGGGCGAGCAGTACTTC. Its protein product is CASSLNGRAGEQYF. The complete variable domain, with remaining parts taken from reference TRBV5-4 and TRBJ2-7, reads ETGVTQSPTHLIKTRGQQVTLRCSSQSGHNTVSWYQQALGQGPQFIFQYYREEENGRGNFPPRFSGLQFPNYSSELNVNALELDDSALYLCASSLNGRAGEQYFGPGTRLTVT.

V is TRBV28 and J is TRBJ1-2; a possible D gene is TRBD1 (5 bases). V lost 7 bases and J lost 0, with 18 bases in between. Germline V gene sequence: CDR1 MDHEN, CDR2 SYDVKM. The CDR3 has 16 amino acids. The DNA for the CDR3 is TGTGCCAGCATCCCCGCCGGGAGGGGCTCTAACTATGGCTACACCTTC. Translated: CASIPAGRGSNYGYTF.

The genes are TRBV7-9 and TRBJ2-1; 9 bases align to TRBD2. CDR1 is SEHNR, CDR2 FQNEAQ, per germline (reference sequence). This CDR3 is 15 amino acids long. With V trimmed by 3 bases and J by 8 bases, 8 bases remained unmatched. The CDR3 DNA sequence: TGTGCCAGCAGCTTGGGGACTAGCCCTTCGGATGAGCAGTTCTTC. It codes for CASSLGTSPSDEQFF. Drawing the rest from reference TRBV7-9 and TRBJ2-1, the complete variable domain is DTGVSQNPRHKITKRGQNVTFRCDPISEHNRLYWYRQTLGQGPEFLTYFQNEAQLEKSRLLSDRFSAERPKGSFSTLEIQRTEQGDSAMYLCASSLGTSPSDEQFFGPGTRLTVL.

The genes are TRBV29-1 and TRBJ2-5; D ambiguous. Germline lookup yields CDR1 SQVTM and CDR2 ANQGSEA. The CDR3 is 11 amino acids. V lost 4 bases, J lost 5 bases, and 8 bases lay in between. DNA for the CDR3: TGCAGCGTTGGGCAGGTTGAGACCCAGTACTTC. Protein product: CSVGQVETQYF.

The rearrangement links TRBV6-4 to TRBJ2-2, with TRBD2 matching over 11 bases. Germline V CDR1 and CDR2: MRHNA, SNTAGT. The CDR3 length is 16 residues. The ends lost 4 bases at V and 4 bases at J; junction bases unmatched: 5. CDR3 nucleotide sequence: TGTGCCAGCAGTGTCCTAGCGGGAGGAAGCACCGGGGAGCTGTTTTTT. Its translation is CASSVLAGGSTGELFF.

The CDR3 DNA sequence: TGTGCCAGCACCCCGGGACAGGGGGGAAACACCGGGGAGCTGTTTTTT. Its protein is CASTPGQGGNTGELFF. The rearrangement links TRBV7-9 to TRBJ2-2, with 11 bases matching TRBD1. The V segment lost 7 bases and the J segment 2 bases; nucleotides outside the gene matches: 6. There are 16 residues in the CDR3. CDR1 is SEHNR and CDR2 is FQNEAQ in the germline V gene (reference sequence).

The chain couples TRBV5-5 to TRBJ2-6; 8 bases are shared with TRBD1. Trimming cost V 4 bases and J 0 bases; bases outside gene matches: 9. The length of the CDR3 is 18 residues. Per the germline V gene, CDR1 is SGHKS and CDR2 is YYEKEE (reference sequence). CDR3 residues: CASSEQGGATSGANVLTF. In nucleotides, the CDR3 is TGTGCCAGCAGCGAACAGGGGGGCGCAACCTCTGGGGCCAACGTCCTGACTTTC.

V and J are TRBV29-1 and TRBJ2-1, with D maybe TRBD2 (6 bases). CDR1 and CDR2 (germline): SQVTM, ANQGSEA. Between the trimmed V and J ends, which lost 4 bases and 10 bases, there was a span of 17 bases. The CDR3 runs to 13 residues. The CDR3 DNA is TGCAGCGTTGGGGACTCTACGAGATCGGAGCAGTTCTTC. This translates into CSVGDSTRSEQFF.

The chain employs TRBV4-1 and TRBJ2-7; 7 bases agree with TRBD1. The germline V gene has CDR1 MGHRA and CDR2 YSYEKL. The CDR3 is 16 residues long. Trimming took 1 base from V and 5 from J; bases not matched to a gene: 11. CDR3 sequence: CASSQGQGPPANEQYF. The CDR3 coding sequence is TGCGCCAGCAGCCAAGGACAGGGCCCACCGGCTAACGAGCAGTACTTC.

The chain joins TRBV19 to TRBJ1-6; 7 bases fit TRBD1. CDR3 length: 16 amino acids. The germline gives CDR1 LNHDA, CDR2 SQIVND (reference sequence). Trimming cost V 10 bases and J 7 bases; bases outside gene matches: 16. This chain's CDR3 is CATASAGGSKNSPLHF. In DNA, the CDR3 is TGTGCCACCGCATCTGCAGGGGGTTCTAAGAATTCACCCCTCCACTTT.

The V gene is TRBV4-3, the J gene TRBJ1-3; 9 bases fit TRBD1. The CDR3 length is 16 residues. V was clipped by 4 bases and J by 4 bases; unmatched bases: 8. CDR1 and CDR2 (germline): LGHNA, YSLEER. This CDR3 is CASSLLSGTGGNTIYF. CDR3 nucleotide sequence: TGCGCCAGCAGCCTCCTATCCGGGACAGGGGGAAACACCATATATTTT.

This rearrangement joins TRBV4-2 to TRBJ2-5; TRBD2 matches 10 bases. Unmatched junction bases numbered 10, after V lost 4 bases and J lost 2 bases. From germline, CDR1 is LGHNA and CDR2 YNFKEQ. This CDR3 spans 17 amino acids. The CDR3 region is CASSPQGTSGVQETQYF. The CDR3 coding sequence is TGTGCCAGCAGCCCCCAGGGCACTAGCGGGGTTCAAGAGACCCAGTACTTC.